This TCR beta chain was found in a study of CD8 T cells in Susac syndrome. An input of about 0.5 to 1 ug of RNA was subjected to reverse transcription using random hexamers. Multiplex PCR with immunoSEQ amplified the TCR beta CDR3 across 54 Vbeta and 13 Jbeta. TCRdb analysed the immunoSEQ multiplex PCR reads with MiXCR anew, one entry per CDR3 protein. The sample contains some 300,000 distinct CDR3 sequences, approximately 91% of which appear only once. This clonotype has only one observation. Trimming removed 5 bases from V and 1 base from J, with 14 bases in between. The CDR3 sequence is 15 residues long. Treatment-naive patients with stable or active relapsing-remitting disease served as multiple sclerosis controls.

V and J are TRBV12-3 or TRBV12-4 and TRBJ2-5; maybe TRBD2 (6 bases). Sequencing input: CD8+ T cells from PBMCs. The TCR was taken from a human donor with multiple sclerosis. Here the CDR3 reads CASSRVGGAQETQYF. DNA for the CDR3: TGTGCCAGCAGTAGGGTAGGCGGGGCCCAAGAGACCCAGTACTTC.